A single sample is the source of the 3 T cell receptor beta chains below, sequenced in a study of T cell repertoires in cytomegalovirus infection. TCRdb reanalysed the reads using MiXCR and keeps one entry per CDR3 protein. The sample shows approximately 170,000 distinct CDR3 sequences, 17% of them seen only once. The sequencing input was CD8+ T cells from PBMCs. The receptors come from a human donor in good health (CMV status not recorded). Some clones in this sample may be carry-over from other donors' samples.

The chain carries TRBV7-8 and TRBJ1-1; D call uncertain. Germline lookup yields CDR1 SGHVS and CDR2 FQNEAQ. The length of the CDR3 is 13 residues. V lost 1 base and J 6 bases, leaving 9 bases between the germline ends. DNA of the CDR3: TGTGCCAGCAGCTTAGGGGGTGGGGCTGAAGCTTTCTTT. Translating gives CASSLGGGAEAFF.

The V and J genes are TRBV12-3 or TRBV12-4 and TRBJ2-7, with D possibly TRBD2 on 5 matching bases. This CDR3 region has 18 residues. Trimming removed 10 bases from V and 0 bases from J, with 28 bases in between. CDR3 DNA: TGTGCCATCCCTCCCCCCCCCCGACGGGGTTCGAGCTCCTACGAGCAGTACTTC. This encodes CAIPPPPRRGSSSYEQYF.

This chain connects TRBV20-1 to TRBJ1-2, with 8 bases identical to TRBD1. V gave up 6 bases and J gave up 7 bases; unmatched junction bases: 10. CDR1 is DFQATT and CDR2 is SNEGSKA in the germline V gene (reference sequence). CDR3 length: 13 amino acids. The CDR3 nucleotides are TGCAGTGCCCTTGGACAGGGAGCTGCTGGCTACACCTTC. Residues: CSALGQGAAGYTF.